This T cell receptor (beta chain) came from a study of shared clonotypes between healthy human individuals. Regarding this clone: One end of the junction is discordant with germline, which a read error may explain.

Assay: immunoSEQ multiplex PCR; the TCRdb copy retains only in-frame clones and omits some. The repertoire holds 170,000 or so clones, with approximately 62% as singletons. Germline V lookup: CDR1 SGHTA, CDR2 FQGNSA. This CDR3 spans 14 amino acids. The material sequenced was memory CD4+ T cells sorted from blood. Subset: CD45RA-negative fraction. The sequence derives from a man aged 25 to 40 in good health. This sequence joins TRBV7-2 and TRBJ1-2; D not resolved. CDR3 sequence (DNA): TGTGCCAGCAGTTTAGGTGTGGAGAACTATGGCTACACCTTC. It specifies CASSLGVENYGYTF.